This T cell receptor beta chain was identified in a study of human T cells and chemical hapten exposure. A single record per CDR3 protein comes from TCRdb applying MiXCR to the RACE reads. Among 150,000 to 200,000 distinct CDR3 sequences listed, around 20% were seen once. This clonotype showed up just a few times. The time point is: patch test 1, 2 weeks after DPC sensitization. Treatment in this sample: therapeutic diphenylcyclopropenone sensitization with weekly scalp DPC. This TCR came from a woman between 45 and 60 years old with alopecia areata. Some clones in this sample may be carry-over from other donors' samples. The sample consisted of whole blood, taken in connection with sensitization to the hapten diphenylcyclopropenone (DPC).

Written as DNA, the CDR3 is TGTGCCAGCAGTGTTACTAGCGGGAGTATTGTAGATACGCAGTATTTT. This sequence encodes CASSVTSGSIVDTQYF. The chain recombines TRBV27 with TRBJ2-3; 11 nucleotides agree with TRBD2. CDR1 and CDR2 (germline): MNHEY, SMNVEV (reference sequence). The CDR3 covers 16 residues. Germline trimming cut 5 bases from V and 5 bases from J; bases unmatched to any gene: 9.